The subject of this entry is one T cell receptor (beta chain). Antigen specificity is unknown. FACS enriched CD8+ TEMRA cells, while bulk CD8+ and CD4+ were negatively isolated. Random hexamers served to reverse transcribe roughly 0.45 to 1 ug RNA. TCRdb re-analysed the immunoSEQ multiplex PCR reads in MiXCR, keeping a single row per CDR3 protein. The top ten hold more than 0.4% of the sample, which has fewer than 90,000 distinct CDR3 sequences, approximately 94% seen once. This entry belongs to a study of CD8 T cells in Susac syndrome. Study results and limitations: Susac-specific public clones in total CD8+ repertoires numbered some 16; in CD8+ TEMRA repertoires, they numbered about five.

The CDR3 runs 13 residues. Trimming removed 1 base from V and 6 bases from J, with 6 bases in between. Germline CDR1 and CDR2: LNHDA and SQIVND (reference sequence). The chain links TRBV19 to TRBJ2-2; D unclear. Specimen: CD8+ T cells from PBMCs. The clonotype comes from a human donor with Susac syndrome. CDR3: CASSIALPGELFF. In DNA form, the CDR3 reads TGTGCCAGTAGTATAGCCCTCCCCGGGGAGCTGTTTTTT. Filled out from reference TRBV19 and TRBJ2-2, the complete variable domain reads DGGITQSPKYLFRKEGQNVTLSCEQNLNHDAMYWYRQDPGQGLRLIYYSQIVNDFQKGDIAEGYSVSREKKESFPLTVTSAQKNPTAFYLCASSIALPGELFFGEGSRLTVL.